In this sample, the clone carrying this T cell receptor beta chain turned up once. No antigen is known for it. The sample originates from a study of cytomegalovirus exposure and HLA in healthy donors. Study-level points and caveats: Cytomegalovirus status was reportedly diagnosed by the classifier with high specificity and sensitivity. According to the study, about 180 TCR beta chains were cytomegalovirus-associated.

PCR used 60 Vbeta primers and 13 Jbeta primers. The table came from immunoSEQ multiplex PCR; TCRdb's copy has only in-frame clones and leaves some out. The data hold almost 65,000 clones, with roughly 73% observed a single time. This CDR3 is 14 amino acids long. After removal of 7 bases from V and 2 bases from J, the junction contained 5 bases not matched to a gene. In germline, CDR1 is SGHTA, CDR2 FQGNSA. Sequences were obtained from PBMCs. This clonotype was obtained from a male donor in good health and CMV-seropositive. The genes are TRBV7-2 and TRBJ2-7; 10 bases are a match to TRBD2. The CDR3 spells CASTIAGGAYEQYF. The CDR3, as DNA: TGTGCCAGCACTATAGCGGGGGGTGCCTACGAGCAGTACTTC.